The rows below give T cell receptor beta chains drawn from one sample of a study of blood T cells in healthy people across ages. TCRdb processed the 5' RACE reads anew with MiXCR; each CDR3 protein has one entry. The sample contains about 1.1 million distinct CDR3 sequences, around two fifths of which appear only once. Sequenced sample: blood. The receptors come from a man aged 18 to 30 in good health. CDR3s include the opening cysteine and the closing phenylalanine or tryptophan. The D gene is left open where the match is weak. A clone size is listed for some rows: how often the clone was seen (once, few, many), or a class if it is expanded.

V gene	J gene	D gene	clone size	CDR3 length	CDR3 protein	CDR3 DNA
TRBV2	TRBJ1-2	TRBD1	few	14	CASSVGTGTGGYTF	TGTGCCAGCAGTGTAGGGACAGGGACGGGTGGCTACACCTTC
TRBV29-1	TRBJ2-2	NA	NA	14	CSARTATNTGELFF	TGCAGCGCTAGGACAGCGACGAACACCGGGGAGCTGTTTTTT
TRBV9	TRBJ2-3	NA	NA	15	CASSPHKGSTDTQYF	TGTGCCAGCAGCCCCCATAAAGGTAGCACAGATACGCAGTATTTT
TRBV6-2/TRBV6-3	TRBJ2-1	TRBD1	NA	16	CASSRPPGGGVDEQFF	TGTGCCAGCAGCCGCCCCCCAGGGGGCGGTGTCGATGAGCAGTTCTTC
TRBV7-9	TRBJ1-1	TRBD1	NA	13	CASSFTGEGEAFF	TGTGCCAGCAGCTTTACAGGGGAGGGTGAAGCTTTCTTT
TRBV5-6	TRBJ2-2	NA	NA	14	CASSLWGGAGELFF	TGTGCCAGCAGCTTGTGGGGTGGCGCCGGGGAGCTGTTTTTT
TRBV29-1	TRBJ2-7	NA	few	12	CSVGERDYEQYF	TGCAGCGTTGGGGAGAGGGACTACGAGCAGTACTTC
TRBV28	TRBJ1-2	NA	NA	13	CASREGRGGGYTF	TGTGCCAGCAGGGAAGGACGGGGCGGAGGCTACACCTTC
TRBV2	TRBJ1-4	NA	NA	14	CASSSEEWNEKLFF	TGTGCCAGCAGTAGTGAAGAGTGGAATGAAAAACTGTTTTTT
TRBV20-1	TRBJ1-1	NA	NA	14	CSAARAKGVPEAFF	TGCAGTGCCGCTCGGGCTAAGGGAGTCCCCGAAGCTTTCTTT
TRBV7-9	TRBJ1-1	NA	few	15	CASSWALRGNTEAFF	TGTGCCAGCAGCTGGGCCCTCAGGGGGAACACTGAAGCTTTCTTT
TRBV5-1	TRBJ1-1	TRBD1	NA	16	CASSFTPGQANTEAFF	TGCGCCAGCAGCTTTACCCCGGGACAGGCGAACACTGAAGCTTTCTTT
TRBV4-1	TRBJ1-2	NA	NA	16	CASSQEEQPPSYGYTF	TGCGCCAGCAGCCAAGAAGAACAGCCACCCTCCTATGGCTACACCTTC
TRBV5-1	TRBJ1-5	TRBD1	few	15	CASSFTGDDNHPQHF	TGCGCCAGCAGCTTTACAGGGGATGACAATCATCCCCAGCATTTT
TRBV7-2	TRBJ2-4	TRBD1	few	14	CASSHRDRLNIQYF	TGTGCCAGCAGCCACCGGGACAGGTTAAACATTCAGTACTTC
TRBV5-1	TRBJ1-6	TRBD1	few	15	CASSYGQANNSPLHF	TGCGCCAGCAGCTACGGACAGGCTAATAATTCACCCCTCCACTTT
TRBV7-9	TRBJ1-2	NA	many	11	CASSSSVGYTF	TGTGCCAGCAGCTCATCGGTCGGCTACACCTTC
TRBV2	TRBJ2-1	NA	NA	15	CASSVQAEIYNEQFF	TGTGCCAGCAGTGTGCAGGCGGAGATTTACAATGAGCAGTTCTTC
TRBV14	TRBJ2-3	NA	NA	16	CASSRGGGKGTDTQYF	TGTGCCAGCAGCCGCGGAGGGGGGAAGGGCACAGATACGCAGTATTTT
TRBV5-1	TRBJ1-1	NA	NA	17	CASSPWTDISMNTEAFF	TGCGCCAGCAGCCCTTGGACAGACATTTCCATGAACACTGAAGCTTTCTTT
TRBV20-1	TRBJ2-1	TRBD2	NA	14	CSDRVASGGSAQFF	TGCAGTGATAGAGTAGCTAGCGGGGGATCGGCCCAGTTCTTC
TRBV5-1	TRBJ2-1	TRBD1	many	15	CASSLSIGTGNEQFF	TGCGCCAGCAGCTTGAGTATTGGGACAGGAAATGAGCAGTTCTTC
TRBV19	TRBJ1-2	TRBD1	NA	13	CATEPGQGYGYTF	TGTGCCACCGAACCCGGACAGGGCTATGGCTACACCTTC
TRBV4-2	TRBJ2-3	TRBD2	few	17	CASSQDASGEGTDTQYF	TGTGCCAGCAGCCAAGATGCTAGCGGGGAAGGCACAGATACGCAGTATTTT
TRBV6-2/TRBV6-3	TRBJ2-7	NA	NA	13	CASSTGNTYEQYF	TGTGCCAGCAGTACCGGGAACACCTACGAGCAGTACTTC
TRBV20-1	TRBJ1-2	NA	few	13	CSCPDGRAYGYTF	TGCAGTTGCCCGGACGGGAGGGCCTATGGCTACACCTTC
TRBV20-1	TRBJ2-3	NA	NA	13	CSARDPISDTQYF	TGCAGTGCTAGAGACCCTATTTCAGATACGCAGTATTTT
TRBV4-1	TRBJ1-5	NA	few	15	CASSQDTSSNQPQHF	TGCGCCAGCAGCCAAGATACATCTAGCAATCAGCCCCAGCATTTT
TRBV4-3	TRBJ2-7	NA	few	13	CASDQGIVDEQYF	TGCGCCAGCGACCAGGGCATCGTCGACGAGCAGTACTTC